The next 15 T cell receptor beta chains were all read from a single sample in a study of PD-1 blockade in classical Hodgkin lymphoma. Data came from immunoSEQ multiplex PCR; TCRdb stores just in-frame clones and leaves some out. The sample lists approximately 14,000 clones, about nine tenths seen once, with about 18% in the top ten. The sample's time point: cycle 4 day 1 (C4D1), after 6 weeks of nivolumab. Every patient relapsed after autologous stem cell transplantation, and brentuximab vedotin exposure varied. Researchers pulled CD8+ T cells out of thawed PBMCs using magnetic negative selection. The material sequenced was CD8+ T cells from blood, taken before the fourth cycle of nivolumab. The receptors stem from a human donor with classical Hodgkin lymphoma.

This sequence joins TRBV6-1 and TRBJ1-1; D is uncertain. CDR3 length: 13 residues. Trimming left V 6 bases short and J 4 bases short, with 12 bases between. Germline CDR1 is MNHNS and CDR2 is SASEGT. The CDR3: CASRGRNPTEAFF. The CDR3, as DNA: TGTGCCAGCAGAGGACGGAACCCCACTGAAGCTTTCTTT.

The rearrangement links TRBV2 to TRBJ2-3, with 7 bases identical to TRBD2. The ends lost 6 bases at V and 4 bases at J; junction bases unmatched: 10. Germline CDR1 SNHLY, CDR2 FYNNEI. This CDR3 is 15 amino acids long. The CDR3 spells CASSGFAGVADTQYF. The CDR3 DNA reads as TGTGCCAGCAGCGGGTTTGCGGGAGTGGCAGATACGCAGTATTTT.

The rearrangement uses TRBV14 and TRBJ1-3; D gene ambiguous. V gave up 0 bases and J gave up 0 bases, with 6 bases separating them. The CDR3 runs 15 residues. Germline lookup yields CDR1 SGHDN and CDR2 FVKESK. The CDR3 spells CASSQDASSGNTIYF. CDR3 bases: TGTGCCAGCAGCCAAGACGCATCCTCTGGAAACACCATATATTTT.

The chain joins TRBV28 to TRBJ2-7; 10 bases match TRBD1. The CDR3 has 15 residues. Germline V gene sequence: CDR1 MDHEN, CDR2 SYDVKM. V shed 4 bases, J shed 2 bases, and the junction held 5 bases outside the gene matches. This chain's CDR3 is CASSSPGQGTYEQYF. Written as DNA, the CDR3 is TGTGCCAGCAGTTCACCGGGACAGGGGACCTACGAGCAGTACTTC.

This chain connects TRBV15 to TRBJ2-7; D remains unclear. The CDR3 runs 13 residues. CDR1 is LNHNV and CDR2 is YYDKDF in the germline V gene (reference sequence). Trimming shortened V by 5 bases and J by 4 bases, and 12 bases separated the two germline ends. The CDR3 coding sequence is TGTGCCACCAGCGCTCGGACCCCTTACGAGCAGTACTTC. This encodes CATSARTPYEQYF.

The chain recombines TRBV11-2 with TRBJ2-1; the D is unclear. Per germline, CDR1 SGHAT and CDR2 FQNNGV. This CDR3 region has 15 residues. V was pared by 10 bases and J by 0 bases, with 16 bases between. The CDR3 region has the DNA TGTGCCACCGCGTCCTGGGAAGTCTCCTACAATGAGCAGTTCTTC. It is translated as CATASWEVSYNEQFF.

In DNA form, the CDR3 reads TGTGCCAGCAGCCAAGCGGGGGCTTGGGGGCAGTTCTTC. It specifies CASSQAGAWGQFF. The rearrangement links TRBV7-9 to TRBJ2-1; 8 nucleotides match TRBD2. The trim removed 5 bases at V and 12 bases at J, leaving 9 bases unmatched. Germline V gene data show CDR1 as SEHNR and CDR2 as FQNEAQ (reference sequence). The CDR3 extends over 13 amino acids.

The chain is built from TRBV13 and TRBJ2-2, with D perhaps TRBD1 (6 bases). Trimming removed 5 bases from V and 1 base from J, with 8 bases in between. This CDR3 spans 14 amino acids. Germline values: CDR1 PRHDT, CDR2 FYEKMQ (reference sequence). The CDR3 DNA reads TGTGCCAGCAGCCCGGGACAGAACACCGGGGAGCTGTTTTTT. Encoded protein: CASSPGQNTGELFF.

CDR3 in amino acids: CASSPTGGTANEKLFF. DNA for the CDR3: TGTGCCAGCAGCCCAACCGGTGGGACGGCTAATGAAAAACTGTTTTTT. This rearrangement joins TRBV7-9 to TRBJ1-4; tentatively, D is TRBD1 (5 bases). The CDR3 runs 16 residues. Trimming took 5 bases from V and 3 from J, leaving 16 bases between them. Germline V gene sequence: CDR1 SEHNR, CDR2 FQNEAQ (reference sequence). Full variable domain (remainder filled in from reference TRBV7-9 and TRBJ1-4): DTGVSQNPRHKITKRGQNVTFRCDPISEHNRLYWYRQTLGQGPEFLTYFQNEAQLEKSRLLSDRFSAERPKGSFSTLEIQRTEQGDSAMYLCASSPTGGTANEKLFFGSGTQLSVL.

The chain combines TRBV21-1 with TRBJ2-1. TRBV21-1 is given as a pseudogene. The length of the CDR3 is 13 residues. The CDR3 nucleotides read TGTGCCAGCAGCACCCGTTGGTGGGATGAGCAGTTCTTC. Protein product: CASSTRWWDEQFF.

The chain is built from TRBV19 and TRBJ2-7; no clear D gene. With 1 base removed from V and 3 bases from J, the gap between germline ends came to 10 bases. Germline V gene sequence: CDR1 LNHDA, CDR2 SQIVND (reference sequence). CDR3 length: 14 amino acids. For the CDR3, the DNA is TGTGCCAGTAGTATAGGCAGCCTGTTCTACGAGCAGTACTTC. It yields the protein CASSIGSLFYEQYF.

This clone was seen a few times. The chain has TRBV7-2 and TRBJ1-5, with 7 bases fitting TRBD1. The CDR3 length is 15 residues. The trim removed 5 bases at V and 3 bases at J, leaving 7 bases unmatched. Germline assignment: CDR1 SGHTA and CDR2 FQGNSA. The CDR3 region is CASSHRGLINQPQHF. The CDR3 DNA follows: TGTGCCAGCAGCCACAGGGGACTAATCAATCAGCCCCAGCATTTT.

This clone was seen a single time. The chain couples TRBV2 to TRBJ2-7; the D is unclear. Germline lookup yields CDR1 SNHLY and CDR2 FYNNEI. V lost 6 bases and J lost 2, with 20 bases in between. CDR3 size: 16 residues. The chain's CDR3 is CASSSTPGQLTYEQYF. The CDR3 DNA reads TGTGCCAGCAGCAGTACCCCGGGTCAACTAACCTACGAGCAGTACTTC.

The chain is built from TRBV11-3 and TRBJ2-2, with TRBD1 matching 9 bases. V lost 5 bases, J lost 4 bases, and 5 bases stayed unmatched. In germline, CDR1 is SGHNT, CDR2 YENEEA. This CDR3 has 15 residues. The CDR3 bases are TGTGCCAGCAGCCCCGGGACAGGGCGCACCGGGGAGCTGTTTTTT. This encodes CASSPGTGRTGELFF.

This chain's CDR3 is CASSDFPPWTDGLEQYF. In DNA form, the CDR3 reads TGTGCCAGCAGTGACTTCCCACCCTGGACAGACGGGCTCGAGCAGTACTTC. The chain is built from TRBV6-1 and TRBJ2-7, with D possibly TRBD1 on 6 matching bases. The CDR3 has 17 residues. V was cut by 3 bases and J by 6 bases, with 24 bases left in between. In germline, CDR1 is MNHNS, CDR2 SASEGT.